This record looks at one TCR beta chain sequence and its context. The data are from a study of blood T cell repertoires in COVID-19. As for the study in general: Sample material is recorded as cDNA or gDNA derived from T cells, B-cell-depleted T cells, or PBMCs.

This CDR3 comprises 14 residues. Trimming cost V 7 bases and J 0 bases, with 10 bases left between them. Germline lookup yields CDR1 SNHLY and CDR2 FYNNEI. Seattle's cohort entered during active infection and was followed longitudinally. Assay used: immunoSEQ multiplex PCR; TCRdb lists only in-frame clones, some missing. This sample has some 300,000 clones, with around nine tenths found just once. The TCR was taken from a woman in her thirties with COVID-19, enrolled during active disease. The sequenced sample consisted of peripheral blood. The chain couples TRBV2 to TRBJ1-3, with D perhaps matching TRBD1 (5 bases). CDR3 loop: CASKDTHSGNTIYF. The CDR3, as DNA: TGTGCCAGCAAGGACACCCACTCTGGAAACACCATATATTTT.